Shown below are 23 T cell receptor beta chains from a single sample sequenced in a study of blood T cell repertoires in COVID-19. Some clones are missing from TCRdb's copy, which holds only in-frame ones; the method was immunoSEQ multiplex PCR. The repertoire has fewer than 250,000 clones, about four fifths of them found once; the top ten carry around 8.9%. The specimen was PBMCs or T cells enriched from blood (not recorded which). Receptors originate from a woman between 45 and 65 years old with acute COVID-19.

This rearrangement joins TRBV7-8 to TRBJ2-5, with 12 bases that match TRBD2. Per the germline V gene, CDR1 is SGHVS and CDR2 is FQNEAQ. The length of the CDR3 is 17 residues. V shed 5 bases and J 5 bases; nucleotides not matched to a gene: 12. In DNA, the CDR3 is TGTGCCAGCAGCCACCGCTCACTAGCGGGGGGAGGGGAGACCCAGTACTTC. This encodes CASSHRSLAGGGETQYF.

The chain is built from TRBV30 and TRBJ2-5; 8 nucleotides agree with TRBD1. V lost 3 bases to trimming and J lost 4 bases; unmatched junction nucleotides: 7. Germline-derived CDR1 and CDR2 are GTSNPN and SVGIG (reference sequence). The CDR3 is made up of 14 amino acids. The DNA for the CDR3 is TGTGCCTGGAGCATCGGGACAGGACGAGAGACCCAGTACTTC. This encodes CAWSIGTGRETQYF.

The chain uses TRBV12-5 and TRBJ2-1; 9 nucleotides match TRBD2. Per the germline V gene, CDR1 is LGHNT and CDR2 is FRNRAP. V dropped 7 bases and J dropped 6; count of bases not matched to a gene: 13. CDR3 length: 16 residues. The CDR3 region is CASAQRVLAGLNEQFF. The CDR3 DNA follows: TGTGCTAGTGCCCAAAGGGTCCTAGCGGGACTCAATGAGCAGTTCTTC.

Concerning this clone itself: The sample holds other DNA sequences that translate to the same CDR3. This CDR3 is CAIKGDSNQPQHF. CDR3 bases: TGTGCCATCAAAGGGGATAGCAATCAGCCCCAGCATTTT. This sequence joins TRBV10-3 and TRBJ1-5, with D perhaps matching TRBD1 (5 bases). This CDR3 spans 13 amino acids. Trimming removed 7 bases at V and 0 bases at J, with 7 bases between. Germline V lookup: CDR1 ENHRY, CDR2 SYGVKD.

This rearrangement joins TRBV3-1 (or the pseudogene TRBV3-2) to TRBJ2-7; D call uncertain. Germline V CDR1 and CDR2: LGHDT, YNNKEL (reference sequence). Trimming shortened V by 0 bases and J by 12 bases, and 15 bases separated the two germline ends. The CDR3 is 13 amino acids. CDR3 residues: CASSQEFAEAAYF. CDR3 nucleotide sequence: TGTGCCAGCAGCCAAGAATTCGCAGAGGCAGCGTACTTC.

DNA of the CDR3: TGTGCCAGCAGCCGATTAACTAGCACAGATACGCAGTATTTT. Translating gives CASSRLTSTDTQYF. The rearrangement joins TRBV3-1 (or the pseudogene TRBV3-2) to TRBJ2-3; D unresolved. V gave up 4 bases and J gave up 0 bases, with 8 bases separating them. CDR3 length: 14 amino acids. The germline CDR1 and CDR2 sequences are LGHDT and YNNKEL (reference sequence).

The V call is TRBV19, the J call TRBJ2-7, with 8 bases matching TRBD1. The V and J ends lost 5 bases and 3 bases, in that order; junction bases with no gene match: 6. The germline V gene has CDR1 LNHDA and CDR2 SQIVND (reference sequence). The CDR3 spans 14 residues. The CDR3 spells CASSVNRGSYEQYF. The CDR3 DNA reads as TGTGCCAGTAGTGTCAACAGGGGGAGCTACGAGCAGTACTTC.

V and J are TRBV7-9 and TRBJ1-4, with D tentatively TRBD1 (6 bases). Deletions cut 2 bases from V and 0 bases from J, with 13 bases between. The CDR3 contains 17 residues. Germline loops: CDR1 SEHNR, CDR2 FQNEAQ (reference sequence). The CDR3 DNA follows: TGTGCCAGCAGCTTAACAGGGAAGGGGGCAACTAATGAAAAACTGTTTTTT. As protein: CASSLTGKGATNEKLFF.

The chain employs TRBV7-6 and TRBJ2-2, with D perhaps TRBD1 (6 bases). Trimming took off 1 base at V and 0 bases at J, with 15 bases between the two ends. CDR3 size: 18 residues. Germline lookup yields CDR1 SGHVS and CDR2 FNYEAQ. CDR3 nucleotide sequence: TGTGCCAGCAGCTTAGAGGTAGACAGGCCATCGAACACCGGGGAGCTGTTTTTT. Translation: CASSLEVDRPSNTGELFF.

The gene calls are TRBV7-8 and TRBJ1-3, with D unresolved. This CDR3 is 16 amino acids long. Germline loops: CDR1 SGHVS, CDR2 FQNEAQ. Trimming pared 1 base from V and 2 bases from J, leaving 12 bases between. This chain's CDR3 is CASSLVAPLAGNTIYF. The CDR3 nucleotides are TGTGCCAGCAGCTTAGTAGCGCCGCTTGCTGGAAACACCATATATTTT.

This chain connects TRBV29-1 to TRBJ2-1, with D maybe TRBD2 (5 bases). Trimming removed 5 bases from V and 9 bases from J, with 17 bases in between. CDR1 and CDR2 (germline): SQVTM, ANQGSEA. This CDR3 spans 13 amino acids. CDR3 in DNA: TGCAGCGTTTCGGGGTCAAGGTCGGTTGAGCAGTTCTTC. Amino acids: CSVSGSRSVEQFF.

The chain combines TRBV19 with TRBJ1-6; D perhaps matches TRBD1 (5 bases). Germline V CDR1 and CDR2: LNHDA, SQIVND (reference sequence). The CDR3 spans 17 residues. V gave up 6 bases and J gave up 0 bases, with 15 bases separating them. Here the CDR3 DNA reads TGTGCCAGTAGCGAAGGGGCGCCGAGCTCCTATAATTCACCCCTCCACTTT. This codes for CASSEGAPSSYNSPLHF.

As for this clone: The sample contains more than one DNA sequence encoding this CDR3. This rearrangement joins TRBV6-2 or TRBV6-3 to TRBJ2-7; D perhaps matches TRBD2 (6 bases). The CDR3 loop spans 15 amino acids. Trimming cost V 5 bases and J 0 bases, with 14 bases left between them. Germline lookup yields CDR1 MNHEY and CDR2 SVGEGT. The CDR3 sequence: CASSRGTPSSYEQYF. Here the CDR3 DNA reads TGTGCCAGCAGTCGCGGGACTCCAAGCTCCTACGAGCAGTACTTC.

This clone has only a few counts. The chain joins TRBV5-1 to TRBJ2-2; TRBD2 matches 12 bases. CDR3 length: 15 residues. V was pared by 7 bases and J by 5 bases, with 6 bases of the junction left unmatched. Germline CDR1 and CDR2: SGHRS and YFSETQ. The CDR3 DNA reads TGCGCCAGCGGCGTCACTAGCGGGAGGACCGGGGAGCTGTTTTTT. Encoded protein: CASGVTSGRTGELFF.

The chain links TRBV7-8 to TRBJ1-4; TRBD1 matches at 9 bases. With V trimmed by 3 bases and J by 8 bases, 7 bases remained unmatched. The CDR3 sequence is 15 residues long. Germline-derived CDR1 and CDR2 are SGHVS and FQNEAQ. The CDR3 DNA sequence: TGTGCCAGCAGCTTCCGGACAGGGGTAGGAGAAAAACTGTTTTTT. The encoded protein is CASSFRTGVGEKLFF.

This clone turned up a few times. V gene TRBV5-5 combines with J gene TRBJ1-2, with 7 bases matching TRBD1. CDR1 SGHKS and CDR2 YYEKEE come from the germline V gene (reference sequence). The J segment lost 6 bases and the V segment lost 1 base, leaving 3 bases of the junction unmatched. CDR3 length: 13 residues. The CDR3: CASSLRGGNGYTF. In nucleotides, the CDR3 is TGTGCCAGCAGCTTGAGAGGGGGCAATGGCTACACCTTC.

This clone was seen just once. The chain uses TRBV19 and TRBJ2-3, with a possible D match to TRBD1 (6 bases). Germline V CDR1 and CDR2: LNHDA, SQIVND (reference sequence). Trimming cost V 4 bases and J 5 bases, with 16 bases left between them. The CDR3 consists of 15 residues. CDR3 amino acids: CASSNQASQGDTQYF. The CDR3 bases are TGTGCCAGTAGTAATCAAGCCTCACAGGGAGATACGCAGTATTTT.

The gene calls are TRBV14 and TRBJ2-6; the D gene is possibly TRBD1 (6 bases). CDR1 SGHDN and CDR2 FVKESK come from the germline V gene. Between the trimmed V and J ends, which lost 4 bases and 0 bases, there was a span of 16 bases. This CDR3 region has 18 residues. Here the CDR3 DNA reads TGTGCCAGCAGCCCCCGGACAGAGGATTCCTCTGGGGCCAACGTCCTGACTTTC. Protein: CASSPRTEDSSGANVLTF.

This chain connects TRBV10-3 to TRBJ2-3; 8 bases align to TRBD2. CDR3 length: 16 amino acids. J lost 5 bases, V lost 0 bases, and 7 bases had no gene match. Germline CDR1 reads ENHRY; CDR2 reads SYGVKD. The CDR3 DNA reads TGTGCCATCAGTGAGTCGGCTAGCGGGTCCGGAGATACGCAGTATTTT. This codes for CAISESASGSGDTQYF.

The chain carries TRBV3-1 (or the pseudogene TRBV3-2) and TRBJ1-3; 7 bases are shared with TRBD1. The CDR3 sequence is 15 residues long. CDR1 and CDR2 (germline): LGHDT, YNNKEL (reference sequence). With 4 bases clipped from V and 0 bases from J, the junction kept 3 bases outside the gene matches. The CDR3 DNA reads TGTGCCAGCAGCCTGAGGACAGGCTCTGGAAACACCATATATTTT. This gives the protein CASSLRTGSGNTIYF.

This clone was detected only a few times. Germline is not matched at one junction end, which may reflect a read error. The chain couples TRBV29-1 to TRBJ1-2; no clear D. The germline V gene has CDR1 SQVTM and CDR2 ANQGSEA. This CDR3 has 9 residues. CDR3 nucleotides: TGCAGCGTTGAAGATCGACGGGGATTC. It codes for CSVEDRRGF.

The rearrangement links TRBV6-6 to TRBJ2-7; the D gene is possibly TRBD2 (6 bases). The CDR3 is 15 residues long. V was shortened by 8 bases and J by 1 base, with 18 bases between the two germline ends. Looked up from germline, CDR1 is MNHNY and CDR2 is SVGAGI (reference sequence). This CDR3 is CASGMVGLSSYEQYF. CDR3 sequence (DNA): TGTGCCAGCGGGATGGTGGGACTGAGTTCCTACGAGCAGTACTTC.

This clone showed up just a few times. This chain joins TRBV21-1 and TRBJ1-3. TRBV21-1 counts as a pseudogene. The CDR3 is 16 residues long. CDR3 sequence: CASSKRGDLSGNTIYF. The DNA of the CDR3 is TGTGCCAGCAGCAAACGGGGTGACCTCTCTGGAAACACCATATATTTT.